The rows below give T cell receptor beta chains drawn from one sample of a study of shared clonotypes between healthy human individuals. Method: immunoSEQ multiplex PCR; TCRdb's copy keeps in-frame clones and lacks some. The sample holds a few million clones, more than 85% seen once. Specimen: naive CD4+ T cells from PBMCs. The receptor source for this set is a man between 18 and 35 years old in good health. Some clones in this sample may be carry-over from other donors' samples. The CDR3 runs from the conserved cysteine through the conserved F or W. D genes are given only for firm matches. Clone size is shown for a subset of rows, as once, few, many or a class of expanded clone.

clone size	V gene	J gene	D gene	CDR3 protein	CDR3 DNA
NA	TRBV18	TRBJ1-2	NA	CASSPGRRGEGTF	TGTGCCAGCTCACCGGGACGCCGGGGAGAGGGCACCTTC
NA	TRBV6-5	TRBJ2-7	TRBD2	CASSPPGLGAYEQYF	TGTGCCAGCAGCCCCCCGGGACTAGGGGCCTACGAGCAGTACTTC
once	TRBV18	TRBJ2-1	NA	CASSNGWSSSYNEQFF	TGTGCCAGCTCCAACGGGTGGTCGAGCTCCTACAATGAGCAGTTCTTC
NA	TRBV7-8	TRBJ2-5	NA	CASSPAPGLYQETQYF	TGTGCCAGCAGCCCCGCCCCTGGGTTGTACCAAGAGACCCAGTACTTC
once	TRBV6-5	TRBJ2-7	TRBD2	CASSYSMLAGGYEQYF	TGTGCCAGCAGTTACTCGATGCTAGCGGGAGGGTACGAGCAGTACTTC
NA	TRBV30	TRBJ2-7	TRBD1	CAWSVRDSQQYF	TGTGCCTGGAGTGTTAGGGACAGTCAACAGTACTTC
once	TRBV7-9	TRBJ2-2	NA	CASSSEGRNGELFF	TGTGCCAGCAGCTCAGAGGGACGGAACGGGGAGCTGTTTTTT
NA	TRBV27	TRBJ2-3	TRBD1	CASSLDRVTDTQYF	TGTGCCAGCAGTTTGGACAGGGTCACAGATACGCAGTATTTT
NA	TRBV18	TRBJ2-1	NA	CASSPQGNEQFF	TGTGCCAGCTCACCACAGGGAAATGAGCAGTTCTTC
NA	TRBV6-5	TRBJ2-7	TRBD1	CASRRQGGAYEQYF	TGTGCCAGCAGGCGACAGGGGGGTGCCTACGAGCAGTACTTC
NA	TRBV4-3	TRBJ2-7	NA	CASSQVGTGHEQYF	TGCGCCAGCAGCCAAGTTGGCACAGGCCACGAGCAGTACTTC
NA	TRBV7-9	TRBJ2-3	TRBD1	CASSLDRVTDTQYF	TGTGCCAGCAGCCTGGACAGGGTCACAGATACGCAGTATTTT
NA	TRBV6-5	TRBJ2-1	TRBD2	CASSPGLPSYNEQFF	TGTGCCAGCAGTCCGGGACTACCCTCCTACAATGAGCAGTTCTTC
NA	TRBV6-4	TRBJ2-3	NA	CASSAGASTDTQYF	TGTGCCAGCAGTGCGGGAGCTAGCACAGATACGCAGTATTTT
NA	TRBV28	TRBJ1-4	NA	CASSLSGGGEKLFF	TGTGCCAGCAGTTTATCCGGGGGGGGTGAAAAACTGTTTTTT
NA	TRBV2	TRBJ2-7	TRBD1	CASLRRAGGSYEQYF	TGTGCCAGCTTAAGAAGGGCAGGGGGTTCCTACGAGCAGTACTTC
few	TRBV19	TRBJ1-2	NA	CASRYTEHGYTF	TGTGCCAGTAGGTACACGGAGCATGGCTACACCTTC
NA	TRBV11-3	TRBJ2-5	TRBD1	CASSLGGQGTETQYF	TGTGCCAGCAGCTTAGGTGGACAGGGGACTGAGACCCAGTACTTC